The sequence of this T cell receptor beta chain was determined in a study of patients and donors after allogeneic stem cell transplantation. TCRdb passed the RT-PCR reads through MiXCR, listing each CDR3 protein once. Among about 4,000 distinct CDR3 sequences listed, about a sixth were seen once. The table lists this clonotype with a few counts. The clonotype comes from a human donor who was either an allogeneic HSCT recipient or a stem cell or donor lymphocyte infusion donor (not recorded which). It is not recorded whose cells these are; they may come from a transplant donor. Sample: blood, either unsorted or a sorted T cell fraction (not recorded which).

The CDR3 nucleotides are TGCGCCAGCAGCCAAGATACTGGGGGGAGTTACTCACCCCTCCACTTT. The encoded protein is CASSQDTGGSYSPLHF. V and J are TRBV4-1 and TRBJ1-6, with D tentatively TRBD1 (5 bases). There are 16 residues in the CDR3. The ends were cut back, 0 bases at V and 10 bases at J, with 16 bases in the middle. From germline, CDR1 is MGHRA and CDR2 YSYEKL.